The present TCR beta chain was sequenced within a study of OX40 agonist ivuxolimab in advanced cancers. General study points: CD4+ T cells averaged fewer expanded clones than CD8+ T cells. In the 0.1 to 3.0 mg/kg range, CD4+ and CD8+ blood T cells had expanded clonally by week 6. Clonal expansion was among the lowest in partial responders at 0.1-3.0 mg/kg, especially CD8+.

On this clone itself: Antigen: not known.

Profiling relied on immunoSEQ multiplex PCR, and the TCRdb table lists in-frame clones only, not all of them. The top ten clones hold roughly 0.6% of a sample with tens of thousands of clones, roughly 84% of them seen once. This CDR3 region has 16 residues. V was cut by 2 bases and J by 4 bases, with 17 bases left in between. CDR1 and CDR2 from the germline V gene are KGHSH and LQKENI. The material was CD4+ or CD8+ T cells sorted from blood, obtained in a trial of the OX40 agonist ivuxolimab. The chain carries TRBV18 and TRBJ2-5, with D tentatively TRBD1 or TRBD2 (6 bases each). The source of this sequence is an adult with an advanced solid tumor such as melanoma, head and neck, liver or kidney cancer. CDR3 nucleotide sequence: TGTGCCAGCTCACCATGCCGGGACACCGGGGGAGAGACCCAGTACTTC. Translation gives CASSPCRDTGGETQYF.